This is a list of T cell receptor beta chains from one sample in a study of cytomegalovirus exposure and HLA in healthy donors. Using immunoSEQ multiplex PCR, the repertoire was profiled, and TCRdb retains in-frame clones only, with some absent. The sample contains fewer than 200,000 clones, 75% to 85% of which appear only once. The sequencing sample was made of PBMCs. Source of these receptors: a girl aged 2-10 years in good health and CMV-seropositive. Both conserved end residues are part of each CDR3. Each record gives: clone size, V gene, J gene, D gene, CDR3 protein, CDR3 DNA. A D gene is named only where the DNA matches it firmly. The size entry is marked missing in some rows and otherwise reads once, few, many or a size class.

abundance: medium-sized
v_gene: TRBV4-2
j_gene: TRBJ2-6
d_gene: NA
CDR3aa: CASSQDGTSGANVLTF
CDR3nt: TGTGCCAGCAGCCAAGATGGGACATCTGGGGCCAACGTCCTGACTTTC

abundance: NA
v_gene: TRBV18
j_gene: TRBJ2-7
d_gene: NA
CDR3aa: CASSSGLFYEQYF
CDR3nt: TGTGCCAGCTCATCCGGACTATTCTACGAGCAGTACTTC

abundance: once
v_gene: TRBV4-1
j_gene: TRBJ2-5
d_gene: TRBD2
CDR3aa: CASSFAPPSGRSETQYF
CDR3nt: TGCGCCAGCAGCTTCGCCCCCCCTAGCGGGAGATCAGAGACCCAGTACTTC

abundance: NA
v_gene: TRBV11-2
j_gene: TRBJ2-7
d_gene: NA
CDR3aa: CASSSVRSYEQYF
CDR3nt: TGTGCCAGCAGCTCCGTCCGTTCCTACGAGCAGTACTTC

abundance: NA
v_gene: TRBV25-1
j_gene: TRBJ2-7
d_gene: NA
CDR3aa: CASSEQSLEQYF
CDR3nt: TGTGCCAGCAGTGAGCAATCTCTAGAGCAGTACTTC

abundance: once
v_gene: TRBV27
j_gene: TRBJ2-6
d_gene: NA
CDR3aa: CASKDRAVSGANVLTF
CDR3nt: TGTGCCAGCAAGGACAGAGCAGTCTCTGGGGCCAACGTCCTGACTTTC

abundance: NA
v_gene: TRBV10-1
j_gene: TRBJ2-7
d_gene: NA
CDR3aa: CARASPNELEPTLSYEQYF
CDR3nt: TGCGCCAGAGCTTCCCCTAATGAGCTCGAGCCCACCCTCTCCTACGAGCAGTACTTC

abundance: NA
v_gene: TRBV19
j_gene: TRBJ2-1
d_gene: TRBD2
CDR3aa: CASISGGRVFYNEQFF
CDR3nt: TGTGCCAGTATTTCCGGCGGGAGGGTTTTTTACAATGAGCAGTTCTTC

abundance: once
v_gene: TRBV2
j_gene: TRBJ1-4
d_gene: TRBD1
CDR3aa: CASREPRQGLFF
CDR3nt: TGTGCCAGCAGGGAACCAAGACAGGGGCTGTTTTTT

abundance: NA
v_gene: TRBV18
j_gene: TRBJ2-4
d_gene: TRBD2
CDR3aa: CASSPGAGVSYIQYF
CDR3nt: TGTGCCAGCTCACCAGGGGCGGGAGTGAGTTACATTCAGTACTTC

abundance: NA
v_gene: TRBV9
j_gene: TRBJ2-3
d_gene: TRBD2
CDR3aa: CASSGRTSGGVTDTQYF
CDR3nt: TGTGCCAGCAGCGGCCGGACTAGCGGCGGGGTCACAGATACGCAGTATTTT

abundance: NA
v_gene: TRBV7-7
j_gene: TRBJ2-1
d_gene: NA
CDR3aa: CASSLLEGEQFF
CDR3nt: TGTGCTAGCAGCTTACTTGAGGGTGAGCAGTTCTTC

abundance: NA
v_gene: TRBV7-9
j_gene: TRBJ1-5
d_gene: TRBD1
CDR3aa: CASSHGGTGVNQPQHF
CDR3nt: TGTGCCAGCAGTCACGGCGGGACAGGGGTCAATCAGCCCCAGCATTTT

abundance: NA
v_gene: TRBV19
j_gene: TRBJ1-2
d_gene: NA
CDR3aa: CASSWNRVSVGGYTF
CDR3nt: TGTGCCAGTAGCTGGAACAGGGTCTCGGTCGGTGGCTACACCTTC

abundance: NA
v_gene: TRBV7-9
j_gene: TRBJ2-7
d_gene: NA
CDR3aa: CASSFQGTYEQYF
CDR3nt: TGTGCCAGCAGCTTTCAGGGGACCTACGAGCAGTACTTC

abundance: few
v_gene: TRBV9
j_gene: TRBJ2-3
d_gene: TRBD1
CDR3aa: CASSLDRTPTDTQYF
CDR3nt: TGTGCCAGCAGTTTGGACAGGACCCCCACAGATACGCAGTATTTT

abundance: NA
v_gene: TRBV11-2
j_gene: TRBJ1-4
d_gene: TRBD1
CDR3aa: CASSPQGGNGKLFF
CDR3nt: TGTGCCAGCAGCCCGCAGGGGGGAAATGGAAAACTGTTTTTT

abundance: NA
v_gene: TRBV11-3
j_gene: TRBJ2-3
d_gene: NA
CDR3aa: CASSLDPAFADTQYF
CDR3nt: TGTGCCAGCAGCTTAGACCCCGCGTTTGCAGATACGCAGTATTTT

abundance: NA
v_gene: TRBV5-1
j_gene: TRBJ2-1
d_gene: TRBD2
CDR3aa: CASSFFAGELNEQFF
CDR3nt: TGCGCCAGCAGCTTCTTCGCGGGAGAACTCAATGAGCAGTTCTTC

abundance: NA
v_gene: TRBV28
j_gene: TRBJ2-5
d_gene: TRBD1
CDR3aa: CASSSGGGETQYF
CDR3nt: TGTGCCAGCAGTTCAGGGGGCGGGGAGACCCAGTACTTC

abundance: NA
v_gene: TRBV29-1
j_gene: TRBJ1-1
d_gene: NA
CDR3aa: CSVEHAPSAEAFF
CDR3nt: TGCAGCGTTGAACACGCCCCGAGCGCTGAAGCTTTCTTT

abundance: NA
v_gene: TRBV7-2
j_gene: TRBJ1-2
d_gene: TRBD1
CDR3aa: CASSFHRGNGYTF
CDR3nt: TGTGCCAGCAGCTTCCACAGGGGGAATGGCTACACCTTC

abundance: NA
v_gene: TRBV5-1
j_gene: TRBJ2-1
d_gene: TRBD2
CDR3aa: CASKWEGGDEQFF
CDR3nt: TGCGCCAGCAAGTGGGAGGGCGGGGATGAGCAGTTCTTC

abundance: NA
v_gene: TRBV6-6
j_gene: TRBJ1-5
d_gene: TRBD1
CDR3aa: CASRTGTGVNQPQHF
CDR3nt: TGTGCCAGCAGAACCGGGACAGGGGTCAATCAGCCCCAGCATTTT

abundance: once
v_gene: TRBV7-3
j_gene: TRBJ2-7
d_gene: NA
CDR3aa: CASSLMPGGGYEQYF
CDR3nt: TGTGCCAGCAGCTTAATGCCAGGGGGAGGCTACGAGCAGTACTTC

abundance: NA
v_gene: TRBV30
j_gene: TRBJ2-2
d_gene: TRBD2
CDR3aa: CAWRGLPIAGELFF
CDR3nt: TGTGCCTGGAGGGGACTACCCATCGCCGGGGAGCTGTTTTTT

abundance: NA
v_gene: TRBV27
j_gene: TRBJ1-1
d_gene: NA
CDR3aa: CASSFIFVEGHTEAFF
CDR3nt: TGTGCCAGCAGTTTCATCTTCGTGGAGGGGCACACTGAAGCTTTCTTT

abundance: NA
v_gene: TRBV23-1
j_gene: TRBJ1-1
d_gene: NA
CDR3aa: CASSQSGALSAEAFF
CDR3nt: TGCGCCAGCAGTCAATCGGGGGCTTTAAGCGCTGAAGCTTTCTTT

abundance: NA
v_gene: TRBV5-6
j_gene: TRBJ1-5
d_gene: NA
CDR3aa: CASSSIQGNQPQHF
CDR3nt: TGTGCCAGCAGCTCAATTCAGGGGAATCAGCCCCAGCATTTT

abundance: NA
v_gene: TRBV5-6
j_gene: TRBJ1-1
d_gene: NA
CDR3aa: CASSLVEVRTEAFF
CDR3nt: TGTGCCAGCAGCTTGGTCGAGGTAAGAACTGAAGCTTTCTTT

abundance: once
v_gene: TRBV13
j_gene: TRBJ2-1
d_gene: NA
CDR3aa: CASSLPGLGGREQFF
CDR3nt: TGTGCCAGCAGCCTCCCGGGATTGGGGGGACGGGAGCAGTTCTTC

abundance: NA
v_gene: TRBV28
j_gene: TRBJ1-3
d_gene: NA
CDR3aa: CASRRWGGTIYF
CDR3nt: TGTGCCAGCAGGCGTTGGGGGGGCACCATATATTTT

abundance: NA
v_gene: TRBV4-1
j_gene: TRBJ2-5
d_gene: NA
CDR3aa: CASSQEGSGETQYF
CDR3nt: TGCGCCAGCAGCCAAGAGGGGAGTGGGGAGACCCAGTACTTC

abundance: few
v_gene: TRBV5-6
j_gene: TRBJ1-5
d_gene: NA
CDR3aa: CASSVTGPNQPQHF
CDR3nt: TGTGCCAGCAGCGTTACAGGGCCCAATCAGCCCCAGCATTTT

abundance: NA
v_gene: TRBV29-1
j_gene: TRBJ1-1
d_gene: NA
CDR3aa: CSVTAGVNTEAFF
CDR3nt: TGCAGCGTTACGGCAGGCGTGAACACTGAAGCTTTCTTT

abundance: NA
v_gene: TRBV30
j_gene: TRBJ1-5
d_gene: NA
CDR3aa: CAWSVGLRNQPQHF
CDR3nt: TGTGCCTGGAGTGTTGGGCTCCGTAATCAGCCCCAGCATTTT

abundance: NA
v_gene: TRBV13
j_gene: TRBJ2-7
d_gene: NA
CDR3aa: CASSLGNRLTYEQYF
CDR3nt: TGTGCCAGCAGCTTAGGCAACAGGTTAACCTACGAGCAGTACTTC

abundance: NA
v_gene: TRBV6-6
j_gene: TRBJ2-3
d_gene: NA
CDR3aa: CASRGATSSTDTQYF
CDR3nt: TGTGCCAGCAGGGGGGCTACATCTAGCACAGATACGCAGTATTTT

abundance: NA
v_gene: TRBV6-4
j_gene: TRBJ2-1
d_gene: NA
CDR3aa: CASSSEGHNEQFF
CDR3nt: TGTGCCAGCAGTTCGGAGGGTCACAATGAGCAGTTCTTC

abundance: NA
v_gene: TRBV30
j_gene: TRBJ2-7
d_gene: NA
CDR3aa: CAWRISQGGYEQYF
CDR3nt: TGTGCCTGGAGGATATCACAGGGTGGGTACGAGCAGTACTTC

abundance: NA
v_gene: TRBV18
j_gene: TRBJ1-5
d_gene: NA
CDR3aa: CASSPGGNQPQHF
CDR3nt: TGTGCCAGCTCACCGGGGGGGAACCAGCCCCAGCATTTT

abundance: NA
v_gene: TRBV6-5
j_gene: TRBJ1-3
d_gene: NA
CDR3aa: CASTGRGGNTIYF
CDR3nt: TGTGCCAGCACCGGACGGGGAGGAAACACCATATATTTT

abundance: NA
v_gene: TRBV14
j_gene: TRBJ2-7
d_gene: TRBD1
CDR3aa: CASSLLAGTVTYEQYF
CDR3nt: TGTGCCAGCAGCCTCCTTGCCGGGACAGTAACCTACGAGCAGTACTTC

abundance: NA
v_gene: TRBV7-9
j_gene: TRBJ1-3
d_gene: NA
CDR3aa: CASSSETRGNTIYF
CDR3nt: TGTGCCAGCAGCTCAGAAACACGCGGAAACACCATATATTTT

abundance: NA
v_gene: TRBV23-1
j_gene: TRBJ1-3
d_gene: NA
CDR3aa: CASGGSSHPSSGNTIYF
CDR3nt: TGCGCCAGCGGAGGGTCCTCACATCCGTCCTCTGGAAACACCATATATTTT

abundance: NA
v_gene: TRBV29-1
j_gene: TRBJ2-2
d_gene: NA
CDR3aa: CSVESFSGVRPGELFF
CDR3nt: TGCAGCGTTGAATCATTTTCGGGGGTTCGGCCCGGGGAGCTGTTTTTT